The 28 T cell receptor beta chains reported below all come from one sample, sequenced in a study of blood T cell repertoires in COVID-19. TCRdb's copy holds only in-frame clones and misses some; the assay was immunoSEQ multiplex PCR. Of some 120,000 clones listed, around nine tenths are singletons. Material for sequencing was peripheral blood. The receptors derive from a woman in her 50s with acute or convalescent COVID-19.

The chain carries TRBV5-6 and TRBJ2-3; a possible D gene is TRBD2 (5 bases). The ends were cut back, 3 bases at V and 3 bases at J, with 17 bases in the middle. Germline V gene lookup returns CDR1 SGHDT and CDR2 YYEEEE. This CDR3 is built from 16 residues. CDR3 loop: CASSSLKLASTDTQYF. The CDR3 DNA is TGTGCCAGCAGCTCCCTAAAGCTAGCCAGTACAGATACGCAGTATTTT.

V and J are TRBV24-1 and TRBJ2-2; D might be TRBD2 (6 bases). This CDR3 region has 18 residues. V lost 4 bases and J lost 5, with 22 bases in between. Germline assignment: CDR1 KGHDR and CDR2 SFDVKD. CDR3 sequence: CATSDDSTSLESTGELFF. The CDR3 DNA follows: TGTGCCACCAGTGACGACTCCACTAGCTTGGAAAGTACCGGGGAGCTGTTTTTT.

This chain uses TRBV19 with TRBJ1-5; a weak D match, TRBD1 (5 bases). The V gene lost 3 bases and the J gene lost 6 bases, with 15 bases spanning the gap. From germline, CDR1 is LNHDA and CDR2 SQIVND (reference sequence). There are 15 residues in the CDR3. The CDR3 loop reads CASSITRQGGQPQHF. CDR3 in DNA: TGTGCCAGTAGTATTACGAGGCAGGGTGGTCAGCCCCAGCATTTT.

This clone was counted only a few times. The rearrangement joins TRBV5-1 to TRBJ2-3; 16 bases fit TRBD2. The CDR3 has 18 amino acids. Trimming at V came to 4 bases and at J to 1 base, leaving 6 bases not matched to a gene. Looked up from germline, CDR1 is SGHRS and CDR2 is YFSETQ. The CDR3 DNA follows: TGCGCCAGCAGCCGAGGGACTAGCGGGGGGGCCGGCACAGATACGCAGTATTTT. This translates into CASSRGTSGGAGTDTQYF.

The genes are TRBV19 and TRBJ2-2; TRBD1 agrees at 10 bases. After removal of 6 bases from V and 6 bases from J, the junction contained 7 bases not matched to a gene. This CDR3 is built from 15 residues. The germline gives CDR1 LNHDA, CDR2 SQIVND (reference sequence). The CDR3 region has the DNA TGTGCCAGTAGCGTTGGACAGGGGGTGGCCGGGGAGCTGTTTTTT. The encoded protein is CASSVGQGVAGELFF.

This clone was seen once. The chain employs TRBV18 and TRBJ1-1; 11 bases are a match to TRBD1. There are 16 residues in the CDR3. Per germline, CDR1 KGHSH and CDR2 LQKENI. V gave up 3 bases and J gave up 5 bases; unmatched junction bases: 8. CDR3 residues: CASSPWTGGAVTEAFF. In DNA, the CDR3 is TGTGCCAGCTCACCTTGGACAGGGGGCGCGGTGACTGAAGCTTTCTTT.

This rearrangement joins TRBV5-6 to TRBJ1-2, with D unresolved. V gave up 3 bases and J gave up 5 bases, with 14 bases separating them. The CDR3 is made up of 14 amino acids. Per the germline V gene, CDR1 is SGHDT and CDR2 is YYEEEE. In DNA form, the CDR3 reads TGTGCCAGCAGCTCCAGAGGTTTAGAATATGGCTACACCTTC. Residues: CASSSRGLEYGYTF.

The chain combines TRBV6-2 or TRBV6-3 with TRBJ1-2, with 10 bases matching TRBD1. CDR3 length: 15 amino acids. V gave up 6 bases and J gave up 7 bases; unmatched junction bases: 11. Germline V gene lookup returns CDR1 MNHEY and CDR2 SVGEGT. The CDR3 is CASSQPGQGQSGYTF. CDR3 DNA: TGTGCCAGCAGCCAACCGGGACAGGGGCAGAGTGGCTACACCTTC.

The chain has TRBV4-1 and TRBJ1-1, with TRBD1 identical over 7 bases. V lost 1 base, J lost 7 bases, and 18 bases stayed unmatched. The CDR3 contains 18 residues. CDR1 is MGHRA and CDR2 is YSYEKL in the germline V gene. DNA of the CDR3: TGCGCCAGCAGCCAAGTGCCTGGGAGCGTACAGGGGTGGAATGAAGCTTTCTTT. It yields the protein CASSQVPGSVQGWNEAFF.

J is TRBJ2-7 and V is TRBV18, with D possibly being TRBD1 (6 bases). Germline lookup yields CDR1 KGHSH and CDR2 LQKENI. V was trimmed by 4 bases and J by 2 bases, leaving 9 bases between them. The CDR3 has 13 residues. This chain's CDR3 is CASSLEGAYEQYF. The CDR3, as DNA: TGTGCCAGCTCACTAGAGGGGGCCTACGAGCAGTACTTC.

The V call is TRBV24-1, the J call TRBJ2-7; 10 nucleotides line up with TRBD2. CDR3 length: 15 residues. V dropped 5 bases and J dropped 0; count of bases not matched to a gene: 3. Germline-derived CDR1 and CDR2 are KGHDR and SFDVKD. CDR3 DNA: TGTGCCACCAGTGCTTTAGCGGGGGGCTCCTACGAGCAGTACTTC. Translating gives CATSALAGGSYEQYF.

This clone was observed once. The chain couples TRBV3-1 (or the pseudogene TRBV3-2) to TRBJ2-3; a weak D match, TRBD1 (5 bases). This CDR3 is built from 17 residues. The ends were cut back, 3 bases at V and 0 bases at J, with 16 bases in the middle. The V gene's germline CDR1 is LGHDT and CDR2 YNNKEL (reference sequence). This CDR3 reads CASSHRRETESTDTQYF. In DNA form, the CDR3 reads TGTGCCAGCAGCCACCGGCGAGAGACAGAAAGCACAGATACGCAGTATTTT.

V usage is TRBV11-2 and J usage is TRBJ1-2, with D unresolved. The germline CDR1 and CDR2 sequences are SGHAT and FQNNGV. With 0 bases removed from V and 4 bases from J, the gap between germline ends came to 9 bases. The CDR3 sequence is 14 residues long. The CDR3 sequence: CASSLDWAPYGYTF. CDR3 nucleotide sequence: TGTGCCAGCAGCTTAGATTGGGCCCCCTATGGCTACACCTTC.

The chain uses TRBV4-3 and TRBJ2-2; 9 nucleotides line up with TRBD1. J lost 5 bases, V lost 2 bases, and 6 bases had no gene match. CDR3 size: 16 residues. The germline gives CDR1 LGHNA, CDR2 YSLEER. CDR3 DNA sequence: TGCGCCAGCAGCCAAATCGGACAGGGGAGTACCGGGGAGCTGTTTTTT. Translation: CASSQIGQGSTGELFF.

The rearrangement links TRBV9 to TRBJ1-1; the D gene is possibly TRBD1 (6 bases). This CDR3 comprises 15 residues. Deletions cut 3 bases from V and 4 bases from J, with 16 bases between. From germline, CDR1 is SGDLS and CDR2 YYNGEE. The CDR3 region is CASSERTERGTEAFF. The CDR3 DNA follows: TGTGCCAGCAGCGAGCGGACAGAAAGGGGCACTGAAGCTTTCTTT. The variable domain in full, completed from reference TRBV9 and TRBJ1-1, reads DSGVTQTPKHLITATGQRVTLRCSPRSGDLSVYWYQQSLDQGLQFLIQYYNGEERAKGNILERFSAQQFPDLHSELNLSSLELGDSALYFCASSERTERGTEAFFGQGTRLTVV.

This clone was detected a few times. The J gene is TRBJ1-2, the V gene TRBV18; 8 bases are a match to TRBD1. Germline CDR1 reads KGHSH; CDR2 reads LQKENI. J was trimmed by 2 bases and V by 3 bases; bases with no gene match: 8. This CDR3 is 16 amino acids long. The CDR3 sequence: CASSPPGRGRNYGYTF. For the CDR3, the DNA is TGTGCCAGCTCACCCCCCGGCAGGGGGCGCAACTATGGCTACACCTTC.

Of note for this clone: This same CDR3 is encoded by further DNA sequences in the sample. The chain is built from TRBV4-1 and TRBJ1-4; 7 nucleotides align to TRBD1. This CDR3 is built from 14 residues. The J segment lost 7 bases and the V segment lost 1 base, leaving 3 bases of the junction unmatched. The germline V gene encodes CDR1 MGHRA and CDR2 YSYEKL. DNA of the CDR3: TGCGCCAGCAGCCAAGGGCAGGGGGGTGAAAAACTGTTTTTT. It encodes CASSQGQGGEKLFF.

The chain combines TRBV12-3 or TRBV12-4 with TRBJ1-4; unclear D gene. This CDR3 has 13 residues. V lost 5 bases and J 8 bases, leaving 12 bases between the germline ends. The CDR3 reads CASSLRTGEKLFF. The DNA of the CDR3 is TGTGCCAGCAGTCTAAGGACGGGAGAAAAACTGTTTTTT.

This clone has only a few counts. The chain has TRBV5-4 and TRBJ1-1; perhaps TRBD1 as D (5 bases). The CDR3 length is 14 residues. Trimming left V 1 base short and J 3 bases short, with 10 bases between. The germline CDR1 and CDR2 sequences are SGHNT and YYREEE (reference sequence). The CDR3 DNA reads TGTGCCAGCAGCTTGTCGTGGGGGGACACTGAAGCTTTCTTT. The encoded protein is CASSLSWGDTEAFF.

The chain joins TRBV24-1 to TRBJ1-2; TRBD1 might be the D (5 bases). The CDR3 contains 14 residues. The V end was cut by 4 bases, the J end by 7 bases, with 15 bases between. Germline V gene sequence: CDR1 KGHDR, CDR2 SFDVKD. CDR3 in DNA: TGTGCCACCAGTGACCCCGCCCCCGGGGGTGGCTACACCTTC. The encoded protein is CATSDPAPGGGYTF.

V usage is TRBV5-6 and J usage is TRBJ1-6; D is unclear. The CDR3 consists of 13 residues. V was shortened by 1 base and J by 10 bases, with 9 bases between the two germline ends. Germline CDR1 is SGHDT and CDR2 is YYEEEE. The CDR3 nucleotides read TGTGCCAGCAGCTTGTGGGGAGGATCACCCCTCCACTTT. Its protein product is CASSLWGGSPLHF.

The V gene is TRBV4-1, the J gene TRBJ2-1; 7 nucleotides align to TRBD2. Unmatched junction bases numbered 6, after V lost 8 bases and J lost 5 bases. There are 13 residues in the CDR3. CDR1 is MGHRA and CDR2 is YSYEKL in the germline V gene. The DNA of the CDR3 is TGCGCCAGCGGACTAGTGACGGACAATGAGCAGTTCTTC. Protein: CASGLVTDNEQFF.

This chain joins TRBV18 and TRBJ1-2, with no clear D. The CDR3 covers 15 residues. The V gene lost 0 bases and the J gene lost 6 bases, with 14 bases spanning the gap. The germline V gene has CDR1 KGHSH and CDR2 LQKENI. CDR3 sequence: CASSPPWERRDGYTF. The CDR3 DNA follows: TGTGCCAGCTCACCACCTTGGGAGAGGAGGGATGGCTACACCTTC.

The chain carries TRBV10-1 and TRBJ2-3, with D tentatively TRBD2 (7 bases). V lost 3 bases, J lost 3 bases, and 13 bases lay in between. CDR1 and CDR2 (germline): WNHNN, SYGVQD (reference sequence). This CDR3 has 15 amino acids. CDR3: CASSDGGLGTDTQYF. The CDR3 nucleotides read TGCGCCAGCAGTGACGGGGGGCTAGGAACAGATACGCAGTATTTT.

The CDR3 sequence is CASSSTTSAHYEQYF. As DNA, the CDR3 is TGTGCCAGCAGCTCTACGACTAGCGCGCACTACGAGCAGTACTTC. The chain carries TRBV13 and TRBJ2-7; 8 positions match TRBD2. This CDR3 contains 15 residues. The V gene's germline CDR1 is PRHDT and CDR2 FYEKMQ (reference sequence). Trimming cost V 4 bases and J 3 bases; bases outside gene matches: 8.

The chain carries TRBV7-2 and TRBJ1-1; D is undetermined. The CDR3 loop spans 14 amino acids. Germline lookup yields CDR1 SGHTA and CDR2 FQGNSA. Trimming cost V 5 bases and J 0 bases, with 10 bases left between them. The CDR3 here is CASSQREMNTEAFF. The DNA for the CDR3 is TGTGCCAGCAGCCAACGAGAAATGAACACTGAAGCTTTCTTT.

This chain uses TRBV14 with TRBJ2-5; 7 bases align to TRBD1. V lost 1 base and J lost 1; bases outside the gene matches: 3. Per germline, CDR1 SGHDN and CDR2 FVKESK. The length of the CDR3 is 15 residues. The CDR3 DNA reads TGTGCCAGCAGCCAAGCCGGGACAGTCCAAGAGACCCAGTACTTC. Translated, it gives CASSQAGTVQETQYF.

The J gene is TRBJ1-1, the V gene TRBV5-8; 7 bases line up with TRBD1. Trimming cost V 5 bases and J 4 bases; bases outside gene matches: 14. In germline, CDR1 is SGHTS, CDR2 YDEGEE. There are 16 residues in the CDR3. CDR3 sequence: CASSYGAGGLGTEAFF. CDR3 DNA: TGTGCCAGCAGTTATGGGGCAGGGGGGCTGGGCACTGAAGCTTTCTTT.